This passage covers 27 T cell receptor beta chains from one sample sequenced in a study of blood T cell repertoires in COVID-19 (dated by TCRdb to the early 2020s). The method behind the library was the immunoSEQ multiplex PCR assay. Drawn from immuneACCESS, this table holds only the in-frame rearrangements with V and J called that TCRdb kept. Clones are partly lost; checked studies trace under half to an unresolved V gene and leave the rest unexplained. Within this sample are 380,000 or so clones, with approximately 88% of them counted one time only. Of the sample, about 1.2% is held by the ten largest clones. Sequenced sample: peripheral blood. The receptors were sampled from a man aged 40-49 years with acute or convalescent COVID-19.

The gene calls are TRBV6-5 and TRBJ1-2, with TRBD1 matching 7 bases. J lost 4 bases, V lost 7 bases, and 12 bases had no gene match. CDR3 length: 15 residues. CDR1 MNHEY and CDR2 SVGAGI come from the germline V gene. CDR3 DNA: TGTGCCAGCAACATACGACAGGGCTCTTTCTATGGCTACACCTTC. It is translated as CASNIRQGSFYGYTF.

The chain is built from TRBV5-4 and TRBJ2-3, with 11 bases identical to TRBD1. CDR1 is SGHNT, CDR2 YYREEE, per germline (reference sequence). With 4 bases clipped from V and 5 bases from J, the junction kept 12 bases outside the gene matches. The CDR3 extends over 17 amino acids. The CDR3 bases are TGTGCCAGCAGCATCACCCCGTTGGGACAGGGGGAAGATACGCAGTATTTT. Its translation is CASSITPLGQGEDTQYF.

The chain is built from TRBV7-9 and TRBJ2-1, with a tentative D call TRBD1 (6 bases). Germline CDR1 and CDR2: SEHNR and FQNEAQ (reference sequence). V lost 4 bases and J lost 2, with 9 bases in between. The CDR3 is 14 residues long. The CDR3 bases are TGTGCCAGCAGCTCCGACAGGACCTACAATGAGCAGTTCTTC. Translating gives CASSSDRTYNEQFF.

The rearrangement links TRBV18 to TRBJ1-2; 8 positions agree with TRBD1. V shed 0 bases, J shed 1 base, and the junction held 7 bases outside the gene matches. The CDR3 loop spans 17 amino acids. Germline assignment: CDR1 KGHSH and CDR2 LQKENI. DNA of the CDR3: TGTGCCAGCTCACCACCGCCAGGACAGGGAGATAACTATGGCTACACCTTC. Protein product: CASSPPPGQGDNYGYTF.

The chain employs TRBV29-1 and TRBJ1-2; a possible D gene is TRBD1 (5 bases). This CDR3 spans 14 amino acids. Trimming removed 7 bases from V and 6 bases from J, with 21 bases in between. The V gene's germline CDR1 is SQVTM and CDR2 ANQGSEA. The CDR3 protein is CSANSGAGRDGYTF. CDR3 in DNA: TGCAGCGCCAACAGCGGGGCAGGTCGGGATGGCTACACCTTC.

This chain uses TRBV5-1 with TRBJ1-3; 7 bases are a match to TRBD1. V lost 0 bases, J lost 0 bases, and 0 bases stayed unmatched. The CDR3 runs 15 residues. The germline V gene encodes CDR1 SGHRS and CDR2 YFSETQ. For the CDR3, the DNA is TGCGCCAGCAGCTTGGGGACAGGCTCTGGAAACACCATATATTTT. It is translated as CASSLGTGSGNTIYF.

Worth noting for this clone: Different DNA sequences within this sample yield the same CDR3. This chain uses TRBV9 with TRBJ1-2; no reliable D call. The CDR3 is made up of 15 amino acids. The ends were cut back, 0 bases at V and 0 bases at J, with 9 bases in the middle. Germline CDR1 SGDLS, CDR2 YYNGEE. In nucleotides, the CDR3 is TGTGCCAGCAGCGTAGATCCGGGAGCTAACTATGGCTACACCTTC. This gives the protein CASSVDPGANYGYTF. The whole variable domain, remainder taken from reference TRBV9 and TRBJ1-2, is DSGVTQTPKHLITATGQRVTLRCSPRSGDLSVYWYQQSLDQGLQFLIQYYNGEERAKGNILERFSAQQFPDLHSELNLSSLELGDSALYFCASSVDPGANYGYTFGSGTRLTVV.

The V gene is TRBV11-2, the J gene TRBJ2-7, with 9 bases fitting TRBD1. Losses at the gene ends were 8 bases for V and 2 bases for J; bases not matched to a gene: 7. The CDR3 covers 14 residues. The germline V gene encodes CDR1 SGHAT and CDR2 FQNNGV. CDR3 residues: CASRDREFAYEQYF. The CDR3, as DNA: TGTGCCAGCCGGGACAGGGAATTTGCCTACGAGCAGTACTTC.

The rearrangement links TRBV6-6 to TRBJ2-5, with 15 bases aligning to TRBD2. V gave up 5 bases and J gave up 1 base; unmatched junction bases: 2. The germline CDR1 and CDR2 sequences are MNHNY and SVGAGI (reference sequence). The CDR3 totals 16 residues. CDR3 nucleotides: TGTGCCAGCAGTGGACTAGCGGGAGGGCCCCAAGAGACCCAGTACTTC. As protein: CASSGLAGGPQETQYF.

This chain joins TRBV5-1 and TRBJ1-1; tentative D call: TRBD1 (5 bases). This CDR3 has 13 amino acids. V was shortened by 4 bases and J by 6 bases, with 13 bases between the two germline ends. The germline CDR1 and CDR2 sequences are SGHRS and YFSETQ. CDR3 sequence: CASSPAGTSEAFF. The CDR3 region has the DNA TGCGCCAGCAGCCCGGCGGGGACCTCTGAAGCTTTCTTT.

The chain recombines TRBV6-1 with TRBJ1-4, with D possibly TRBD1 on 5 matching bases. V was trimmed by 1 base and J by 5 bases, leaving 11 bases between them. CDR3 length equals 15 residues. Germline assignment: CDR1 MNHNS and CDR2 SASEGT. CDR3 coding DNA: TGTGCCAGCAGTGAAGGGGGCGGCCCCAATGAAAAACTGTTTTTT. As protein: CASSEGGGPNEKLFF.

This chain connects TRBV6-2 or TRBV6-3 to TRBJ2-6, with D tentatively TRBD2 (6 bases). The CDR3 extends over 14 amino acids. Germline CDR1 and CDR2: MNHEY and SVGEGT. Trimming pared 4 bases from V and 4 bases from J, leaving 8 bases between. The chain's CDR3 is CASSSGAGANVLTF. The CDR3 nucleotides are TGTGCCAGCAGTTCGGGAGCCGGGGCCAACGTCCTGACTTTC.

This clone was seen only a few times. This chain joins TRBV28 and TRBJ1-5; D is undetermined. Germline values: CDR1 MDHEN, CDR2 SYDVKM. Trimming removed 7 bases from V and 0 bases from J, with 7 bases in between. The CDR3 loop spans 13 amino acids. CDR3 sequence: CASTEDSNQPQHF. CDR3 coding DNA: TGTGCCAGCACGGAGGATAGCAATCAGCCCCAGCATTTT.

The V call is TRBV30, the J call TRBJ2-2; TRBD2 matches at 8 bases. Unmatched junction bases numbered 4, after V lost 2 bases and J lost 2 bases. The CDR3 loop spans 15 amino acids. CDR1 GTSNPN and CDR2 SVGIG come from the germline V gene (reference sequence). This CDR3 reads CAWSFSGGNTGELFF. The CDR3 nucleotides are TGTGCCTGGAGTTTCAGCGGGGGAAACACCGGGGAGCTGTTTTTT. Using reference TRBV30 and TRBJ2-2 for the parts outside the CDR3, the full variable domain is SQTIHQWPATLVQPVGSPLSLECTVEGTSNPNLYWYRQAAGRGLQLLFYSVGIGQISSEVPQNLSASRPQDRQFILSSKKLLLSDSGFYLCAWSFSGGNTGELFFGEGSRLTVL.

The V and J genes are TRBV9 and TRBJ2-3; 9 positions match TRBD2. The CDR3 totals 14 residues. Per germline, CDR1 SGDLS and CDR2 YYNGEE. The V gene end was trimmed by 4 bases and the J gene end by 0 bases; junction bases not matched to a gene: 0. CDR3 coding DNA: TGTGCCAGCAGCACTAGCGGGAGCACAGATACGCAGTATTTT. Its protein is CASSTSGSTDTQYF.

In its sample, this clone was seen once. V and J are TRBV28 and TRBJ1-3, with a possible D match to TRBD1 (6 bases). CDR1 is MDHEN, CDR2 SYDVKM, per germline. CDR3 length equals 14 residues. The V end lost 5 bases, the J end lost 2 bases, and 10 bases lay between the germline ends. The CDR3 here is CASSIGGPGNTIYF. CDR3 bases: TGTGCCAGCAGTATCGGGGGGCCTGGAAACACCATATATTTT.

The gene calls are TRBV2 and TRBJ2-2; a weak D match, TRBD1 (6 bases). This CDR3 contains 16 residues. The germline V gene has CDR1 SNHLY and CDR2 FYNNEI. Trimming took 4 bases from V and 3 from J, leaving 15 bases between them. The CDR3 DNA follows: TGTGCCAGCAGTGTTAGGTTGACAGGAGACACCGGGGAGCTGTTTTTT. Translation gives CASSVRLTGDTGELFF.

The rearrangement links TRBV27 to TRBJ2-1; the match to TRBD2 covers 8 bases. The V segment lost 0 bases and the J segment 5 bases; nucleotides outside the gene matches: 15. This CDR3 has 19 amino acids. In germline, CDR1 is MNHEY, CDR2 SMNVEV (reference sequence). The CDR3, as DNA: TGTGCCAGCAGTTTATCGTGGGTCCGGGCTAGCGGGCTCCACAATGAGCAGTTCTTC. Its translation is CASSLSWVRASGLHNEQFF.

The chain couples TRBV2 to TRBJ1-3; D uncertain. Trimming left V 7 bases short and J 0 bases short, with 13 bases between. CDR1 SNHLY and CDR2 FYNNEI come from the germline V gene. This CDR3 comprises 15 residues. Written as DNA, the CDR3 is TGTGCCAGCACCGTGAGGCAAATCTCTGGAAACACCATATATTTT. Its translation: CASTVRQISGNTIYF. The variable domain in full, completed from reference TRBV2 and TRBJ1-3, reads EPEVTQTPSHQVTQMGQEVILRCVPISNHLYFYWYRQILGQKVEFLVSFYNNEISEKSEIFDDQFSVERPDGSNFTLKIRSTKLEDSAMYFCASTVRQISGNTIYFGEGSWLTVV.

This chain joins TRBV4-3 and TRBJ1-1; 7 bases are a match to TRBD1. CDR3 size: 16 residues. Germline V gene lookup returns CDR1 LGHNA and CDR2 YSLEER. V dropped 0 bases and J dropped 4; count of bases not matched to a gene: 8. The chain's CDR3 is CASSQDREGAPTEAFF. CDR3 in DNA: TGCGCCAGCAGCCAAGATCGCGAGGGGGCGCCCACTGAAGCTTTCTTT.

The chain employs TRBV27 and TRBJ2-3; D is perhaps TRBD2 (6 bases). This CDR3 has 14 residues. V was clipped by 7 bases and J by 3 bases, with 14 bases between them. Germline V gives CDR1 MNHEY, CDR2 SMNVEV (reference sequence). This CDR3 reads CASTGGRWTDTQYF. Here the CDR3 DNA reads TGTGCCAGCACAGGTGGGAGGTGGACAGATACGCAGTATTTT.

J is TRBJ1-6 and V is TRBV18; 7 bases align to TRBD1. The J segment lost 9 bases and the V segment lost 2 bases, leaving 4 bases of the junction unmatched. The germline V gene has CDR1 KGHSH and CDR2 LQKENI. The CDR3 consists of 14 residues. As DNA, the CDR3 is TGTGCCAGCTCACCAGGACAGGCGGGTTCACCCCTCCACTTT. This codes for CASSPGQAGSPLHF.

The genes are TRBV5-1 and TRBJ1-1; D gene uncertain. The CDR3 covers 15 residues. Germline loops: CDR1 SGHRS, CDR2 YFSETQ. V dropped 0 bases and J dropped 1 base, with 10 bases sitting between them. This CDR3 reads CASSLAGSGNTEAFF. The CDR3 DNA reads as TGCGCCAGCAGCTTGGCGGGTAGTGGGAACACTGAAGCTTTCTTT.

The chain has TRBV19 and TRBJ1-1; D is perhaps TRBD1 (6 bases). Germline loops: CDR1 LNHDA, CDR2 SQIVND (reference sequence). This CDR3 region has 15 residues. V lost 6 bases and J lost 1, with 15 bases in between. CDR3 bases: TGTGCCAGTAGAGTCGGCGGACAGCCGAACACTGAAGCTTTCTTT. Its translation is CASRVGGQPNTEAFF.

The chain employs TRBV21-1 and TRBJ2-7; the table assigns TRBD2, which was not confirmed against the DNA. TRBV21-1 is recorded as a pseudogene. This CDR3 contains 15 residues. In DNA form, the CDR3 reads TGTGCCAGCATCGGCGATGCGGGAGGCTCCTACGAGCAGTACTTC. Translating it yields CASIGDAGGSYEQYF.

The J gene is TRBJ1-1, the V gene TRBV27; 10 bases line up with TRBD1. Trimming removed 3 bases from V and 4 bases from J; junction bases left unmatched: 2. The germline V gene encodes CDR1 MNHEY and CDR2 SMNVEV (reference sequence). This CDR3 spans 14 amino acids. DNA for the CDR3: TGTGCCAGCAGTTTCGACAGGGGGCGCACTGAAGCTTTCTTT. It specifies CASSFDRGRTEAFF.

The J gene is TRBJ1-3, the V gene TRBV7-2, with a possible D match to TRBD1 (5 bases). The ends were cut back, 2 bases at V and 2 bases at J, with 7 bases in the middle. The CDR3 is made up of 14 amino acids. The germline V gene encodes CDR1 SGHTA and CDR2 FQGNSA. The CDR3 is CASSLSRAGNTIYF. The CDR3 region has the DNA TGTGCCAGCAGCTTAAGCAGGGCTGGAAACACCATATATTTT. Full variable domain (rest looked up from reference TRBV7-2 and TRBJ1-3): GAGVSQSPSNKVTEKGKDVELRCDPISGHTALYWYRQSLGQGLEFLIYFQGNSAPDKSGLPSDRFSAERTGGSVSTLTIQRTQQEDSAVYLCASSLSRAGNTIYFGEGSWLTVV.